Here is one TCR beta chain with its context. Its antigen is as yet unknown. The sample belongs to a study of shared clonotypes between healthy human individuals. Study findings and constraints: The study drew on few donors, limiting represented genetic and exposure-history diversity.

Germline assignment: CDR1 MNHNY and CDR2 SVGAGI (reference sequence). V shed 7 bases, J shed 2 bases, and the junction held 6 bases outside the gene matches. The CDR3 contains 14 residues. Profiling relied on immunoSEQ multiplex PCR, and the TCRdb table lists in-frame clones only, not all of them. The profile shows roughly 2 million clones, 90% to 96% of them singletons. This chain uses TRBV6-6 with TRBJ1-2; 8 positions agree with TRBD1. The clonotype was recovered from a man between 18 and 29 years old in good health. Input material: naive CD4+ T cells sorted from blood. The subset was: CD45RA+ positively selected. The CDR3 DNA follows: TGTGCCAGCAAACAAGGACAGGGAAACTATGGCTACACCTTC. The encoded protein is CASKQGQGNYGYTF.